These T cell receptor beta chains were read from a single sample in a study of spatial heterogeneity in lung cancer. Via MiXCR, TCRdb re-called the 5' RACE reads, giving one row per CDR3 protein. The sample lists some 2,200 distinct CDR3 sequences; 15% were seen once. This sample comprised lung tumor tissue, obtained at surgery. The receptors shown here come from a male donor with early-stage non-small cell lung cancer. CDR3s include the opening cysteine and the closing phenylalanine or tryptophan. A D gene is named only where the DNA matches it firmly. Size values are once, few and many counts, or a class for expanded clones, and some rows have none.

d_call	cdr3_length	v_call	clone_size	j_call	cdr3_aa	cdr3_nt
NA	14	TRBV3-1	NA	TRBJ2-7	CASSQDIWSGEQYF	TGTGCCAGCAGCCAAGATATCTGGTCCGGCGAGCAGTACTTC
TRBD2	16	TRBV11-3	NA	TRBJ2-3	CASSRGTSGRTDTQYF	TGTGCCAGCAGCCGCGGGACTAGCGGGAGGACAGATACGCAGTATTTT
TRBD2	14	TRBV2	medium-sized	TRBJ2-1	CASMVAGGYNEQFF	TGTGCCAGCATGGTAGCGGGGGGTTACAATGAGCAGTTCTTC
NA	13	TRBV4-3	many	TRBJ1-4	CASSLRVTEKLFF	TGCGCCAGCAGCCTCAGGGTCACGGAAAAACTGTTTTTT
NA	15	TRBV15	many	TRBJ2-3	CATSRDQTDTDTQYF	TGTGCCACCAGCAGAGATCAGACAGACACAGATACGCAGTATTTT
TRBD1	14	TRBV4-3	medium-sized	TRBJ2-2	CASSQQQGARELFF	TGCGCCAGCAGCCAACAACAGGGGGCAAGGGAGCTGTTTTTT
NA	12	TRBV30	medium-sized	TRBJ1-1	CAWRGQNTEAFF	TGTGCCTGGAGAGGACAAAACACTGAAGCTTTCTTT
NA	13	TRBV7-2	medium-sized	TRBJ2-1	CASTPGRDNEQFF	TGTGCCAGCACCCCGGGGCGAGACAATGAGCAGTTCTTC
TRBD2	17	TRBV20-1	medium-sized	TRBJ2-1	CSARGLAGATVGNEQFF	TGCAGTGCTAGAGGACTAGCGGGGGCTACCGTGGGGAATGAGCAGTTCTTC
NA	13	TRBV7-3	NA	TRBJ2-3	CASSLQKTDTQYF	TGTGCCAGCAGCTTGCAGAAAACAGATACGCAGTATTTT
TRBD2	14	TRBV7-6	medium-sized	TRBJ2-7	CASSFSGRAYEQYF	TGTGCCAGCAGCTTTAGCGGGAGGGCCTACGAGCAGTACTTC
TRBD1	13	TRBV20-1	medium-sized	TRBJ2-3	CSADRENTDTQYF	TGCAGTGCTGACAGGGAAAACACAGATACGCAGTATTTT
NA	15	TRBV7-6	many	TRBJ2-3	CASSFQPASTDTQYF	TGTGCCAGCAGCTTTCAACCGGCTAGCACAGATACGCAGTATTTT
NA	16	TRBV18	medium-sized	TRBJ2-2	CASSLIGRQNTGELFF	TGTGCCAGCTCACTCATCGGACGGCAGAACACCGGGGAGCTGTTTTTT
NA	16	TRBV12-3/TRBV12-4	many	TRBJ2-3	CASSLGGGGAADTQYF	TGTGCCAGCAGTTTAGGTGGTGGCGGGGCCGCAGATACGCAGTATTTT
TRBD1	14	TRBV2	NA	TRBJ2-5	CASSKDRDGETQYF	TGTGCCAGCAGCAAGGACAGGGATGGGGAGACCCAGTACTTC
TRBD2	14	TRBV11-2	many	TRBJ2-3	CASSLAGGVDTQYF	TGTGCCAGCAGCTTAGCGGGGGGAGTAGATACGCAGTATTTT
TRBD2	15	TRBV3-1	medium-sized	TRBJ2-3	CASTGLAGAPDTQYF	TGTGCCAGCACTGGGCTGGCGGGAGCCCCAGATACGCAGTATTTT
TRBD2	17	TRBV5-1	medium-sized	TRBJ2-3	CASSSGLAGAGTDTQYF	TGCGCCAGCAGCTCCGGACTAGCGGGAGCGGGCACAGATACGCAGTATTTT
NA	13	TRBV11-1	many	TRBJ2-1	CASSFSESNEQFF	TGTGCCAGCAGCTTCTCGGAATCCAATGAGCAGTTCTTC
TRBD1	15	TRBV7-9	medium-sized	TRBJ1-4	CASSPSTGGNEKLFF	TGTGCCAGCAGCCCCTCGACAGGGGGTAATGAAAAACTGTTTTTT
NA	15	TRBV6-6	medium-sized	TRBJ2-5	CASSPRGGRRETQYF	TGTGCCAGCAGCCCCCGAGGAGGTCGTAGGGAGACCCAGTACTTC
TRBD2	15	TRBV9	medium-sized	TRBJ2-3	CASSFSGGAGDTQYF	TGTGCCAGCAGCTTTAGCGGGGGGGCTGGAGATACGCAGTATTTT
TRBD2	17	TRBV4-3	many	TRBJ2-5	CASSPRLAGGTQETQYF	TGCGCCAGCAGCCCCCGACTAGCGGGGGGCACCCAAGAGACCCAGTACTTC
TRBD1	15	TRBV15	NA	TRBJ1-5	CATSSPDRKLQPQHF	TGTGCCACCAGCAGTCCGGACAGGAAACTTCAGCCCCAGCATTTT
NA	16	TRBV21-1	many	TRBJ1-3	CASSKEADRSGNTIYF	TGTGCCAGCAGCAAAGAGGCGGACAGATCAGGAAACACCATATATTTT
NA	14	TRBV4-3	medium-sized	TRBJ2-7	CASSQTFGPYEQYF	TGCGCCAGCAGCCAGACATTCGGCCCCTACGAGCAGTACTTC
NA	14	TRBV6-2/TRBV6-3	NA	TRBJ1-1	CASRQYRANTEAFF	TGTGCCAGCAGGCAGTACAGGGCCAACACTGAAGCTTTCTTT
TRBD2	16	TRBV20-1	many	TRBJ2-3	CSAGGSGGGGTDTQYF	TGCAGTGCTGGAGGTAGCGGGGGGGGCGGCACAGATACGCAGTATTTT
TRBD2	15	TRBV5-1	once	TRBJ2-2	CASSSGGTNTGELFF	TGCGCCAGCAGCTCCGGGGGGACGAACACCGGGGAGCTGTTTTTT
TRBD1	15	TRBV6-6	NA	TRBJ2-2	CASSYSTGLAGELFF	TGTGCCAGCAGTTATTCGACAGGGTTGGCCGGGGAGCTGTTTTTT
TRBD1	18	TRBV28	medium-sized	TRBJ1-3	CASSRGSTGGNSGNTIYF	TGTGCCAGCAGCCGAGGCTCGACAGGGGGCAACTCTGGAAACACCATATATTTT
NA	14	TRBV7-2	medium-sized	TRBJ2-3	CASSLQGRGDTQYF	TGTGCCAGCAGCTTACAGGGTCGGGGAGATACGCAGTATTTT
NA	13	TRBV10-3	many	TRBJ2-2	CAIEDSPGRELFF	TGTGCCATCGAGGACTCTCCGGGCAGGGAGCTGTTTTTT
NA	12	TRBV10-3	many	TRBJ1-4	CAISVEGEKLFF	TGTGCCATCAGTGTAGAGGGGGAAAAACTGTTTTTT
NA	13	TRBV3-1	medium-sized	TRBJ1-6	CASSGTGNSPLHF	TGTGCCAGCAGCGGGACGGGGAATTCACCCCTCCACTTT
NA	15	TRBV7-2	medium-sized	TRBJ2-2	CASSPQGRDTGELFF	TGTGCCAGCAGCCCTCAGGGCAGGGACACCGGGGAGCTGTTTTTT
NA	17	TRBV6-5	medium-sized	TRBJ2-3	CASSYSRPGPFTDTQYF	TGTGCCAGCAGTTACTCCCGGCCGGGACCGTTCACAGATACGCAGTATTTT
TRBD1	19	TRBV19	medium-sized	TRBJ1-5	CASSRLGFGDRAGGQPQHF	TGTGCCAGTAGTAGATTAGGTTTTGGGGACAGGGCCGGCGGTCAGCCCCAGCATTTT
TRBD1	14	TRBV27	NA	TRBJ2-7	CASSFTGGGYEQYF	TGTGCCAGCAGTTTCACAGGGGGCGGGTACGAGCAGTACTTC
NA	15	TRBV6-6	large	TRBJ1-1	CASSYSRGLNTEAFF	TGTGCCAGCAGTTACTCGCGGGGGCTGAACACTGAAGCTTTCTTT
NA	13	TRBV7-8	medium-sized	TRBJ2-1	CASSLNQGHEQFF	TGTGCCAGCAGCTTAAACCAGGGACATGAGCAGTTCTTC
TRBD2	17	TRBV6-2/TRBV6-3	medium-sized	TRBJ2-7	CASSPTVSGTSSREQYF	TGTGCCAGCAGTCCGACAGTGTCCGGGACTAGCTCACGCGAGCAGTACTTC
NA	14	TRBV6-6	medium-sized	TRBJ2-1	CASSYRGEFIEQFF	TGTGCCAGCAGTTATAGGGGGGAGTTTATTGAGCAGTTCTTC
TRBD1	12	TRBV10-3	NA	TRBJ1-1	CAVSRGRTEAFF	TGTGCCGTCTCCAGGGGGCGGACTGAAGCTTTCTTT
NA	11	TRBV25-1	medium-sized	TRBJ1-4	CASRRDEKLFF	TGTGCCAGCAGAAGAGATGAAAAACTGTTTTTT
NA	15	TRBV28	many	TRBJ1-6	CASLRQSSYNSPLHF	TGTGCCAGCCTCCGACAGAGCTCCTATAATTCACCCCTCCACTTT
TRBD1	17	TRBV12-3/TRBV12-4	medium-sized	TRBJ1-5	CASSFWTGGYSNQPQHF	TGTGCCAGCAGTTTTTGGACAGGGGGGTATAGCAATCAGCCCCAGCATTTT
NA	14	TRBV24-1	NA	TRBJ2-2	CATSDPGNPGELFF	TGTGCCACCAGTGATCCGGGGAACCCCGGGGAGCTGTTTTTT
NA	14	TRBV6-2/TRBV6-3	medium-sized	TRBJ2-6	CASSGRLEANVLTF	TGTGCCAGCAGTGGAAGGCTTGAGGCCAACGTCCTGACTTTC
TRBD2	15	TRBV5-5	medium-sized	TRBJ2-5	CASSFSGSPQETQYF	TGTGCCAGCAGCTTTAGCGGGAGCCCACAAGAGACCCAGTACTTC
TRBD1	16	TRBV28	many	TRBJ1-2	CASTPHEGGAGYGYTF	TGTGCCAGCACCCCCCACGAAGGGGGCGCTGGCTATGGCTACACCTTC
NA	13	TRBV5-4	NA	TRBJ2-5	CASSMSEQETQYF	TGTGCCAGCAGCATGAGTGAGCAAGAGACCCAGTACTTC
NA	11	TRBV5-8	large	TRBJ2-1	CASRQSPEQFF	TGTGCCAGTAGACAATCCCCTGAGCAGTTCTTC
NA	15	TRBV5-1	few	TRBJ1-6	CASSPNPGGNSPLHF	TGCGCCAGCAGCCCGAACCCGGGAGGGAATTCACCCCTCCACTTT
TRBD2	17	TRBV9	many	TRBJ2-1	CASSARLGLAGSNEQFF	TGTGCCAGCAGCGCCCGACTGGGACTAGCGGGGAGCAATGAGCAGTTCTTC
NA	16	TRBV9	medium-sized	TRBJ2-1	CASSVATLAGYNEQFF	TGTGCCAGCAGCGTAGCTACACTAGCTGGTTACAATGAGCAGTTCTTC
TRBD2	16	TRBV28	medium-sized	TRBJ2-2	CASSLSLAGETGELFF	TGTGCCAGCAGTTTATCACTAGCGGGGGAGACCGGGGAGCTGTTTTTT